One and the same sample provided the 27 T cell receptor beta chains below, sequenced in a study of blood T cell repertoires in COVID-19. Using immunoSEQ multiplex PCR, the repertoire was profiled, and TCRdb retains in-frame clones only, with some absent. Of 250,000 to 400,000 clones in the sample, over 75% are singletons; the top ten hold 1%. The sample comprised peripheral blood. The receptors were sampled from a man aged 50-60 years with active or convalescent COVID-19.

A single count supports this clone. This chain joins TRBV4-1 and TRBJ1-3; 9 nucleotides align to TRBD1. Germline V gives CDR1 MGHRA, CDR2 YSYEKL. Trimming at V came to 6 bases and at J to 3 bases, leaving 9 bases not matched to a gene. This CDR3 has 16 amino acids. The CDR3 spells CASSRSGTGHGNTIYF. The CDR3 nucleotides read TGCGCCAGCAGTCGTTCCGGGACAGGGCATGGAAACACCATATATTTT.

The V gene is TRBV6-5, the J gene TRBJ1-2; TRBD1 aligns across 8 bases. Looked up from germline, CDR1 is MNHEY and CDR2 is SVGAGI. Trimming took 2 bases from V and 1 from J; bases not matched to a gene: 3. The CDR3 covers 15 residues. CDR3 residues: CASSYRTGFNYGYTF. The CDR3 region has the DNA TGTGCCAGCAGTTACAGGACAGGGTTTAACTATGGCTACACCTTC.

This sequence joins TRBV7-9 and TRBJ1-3; 7 bases match TRBD1. The CDR3 has 18 amino acids. V shed 2 bases and J 0 bases; nucleotides not matched to a gene: 10. Germline V gene lookup returns CDR1 SEHNR and CDR2 FQNEAQ (reference sequence). CDR3 residues: CASSLTRDRDHSGNTIYF. CDR3 in DNA: TGTGCCAGCAGCTTAACGCGGGACAGAGACCACTCTGGAAACACCATATATTTT.

The chain employs TRBV10-1 and TRBJ2-3, with 12 bases matching TRBD2. CDR1 is WNHNN, CDR2 SYGVQD, per germline (reference sequence). V gave up 3 bases and J gave up 2 bases; unmatched junction bases: 15. The CDR3 is 20 amino acids. CDR3 region: CASSDPRLAGDQALTDTQYF. The DNA of the CDR3 is TGCGCCAGCAGTGACCCAAGACTAGCGGGGGACCAAGCCCTCACAGATACGCAGTATTTT.

V gene TRBV15 combines with J gene TRBJ1-5; TRBD1 matches at 9 bases. V shed 5 bases, J shed 8 bases, and the junction held 4 bases outside the gene matches. There are 13 residues in the CDR3. Germline V gene lookup returns CDR1 LNHNV and CDR2 YYDKDF (reference sequence). The CDR3, as DNA: TGTGCCACCAGCGCCCGACAGGGGGAGCCCCAGCATTTT. Translated, it gives CATSARQGEPQHF.

The J gene is TRBJ1-6, the V gene TRBV6-1; D gene uncertain. V dropped 2 bases and J dropped 6 bases, with 14 bases sitting between them. Germline CDR1 reads MNHNS; CDR2 reads SASEGT. The CDR3 has 16 residues. This CDR3 is CASSEYLSRGNSPLHF. The CDR3 coding sequence is TGTGCCAGCAGTGAATACCTATCCCGTGGTAATTCACCCCTCCACTTT.

V usage is TRBV11-1 and J usage is TRBJ2-2; 10 nucleotides match TRBD1. Per the germline V gene, CDR1 is SGHAT and CDR2 is FQDESV (reference sequence). The CDR3 totals 15 residues. The J segment lost 6 bases and the V segment lost 5 bases, leaving 6 bases of the junction unmatched. CDR3 coding DNA: TGTGCCAGCAGCCCGGGACAGGGGACGGCCGGGGAGCTGTTTTTT. Residues: CASSPGQGTAGELFF. Combining the CDR3 with reference TRBV11-1 and TRBJ2-2 gives the whole variable domain EAEVAQSPRYKITEKSQAVAFWCDPISGHATLYWYRQILGQGPELLVQFQDESVVDDSQLPKDRFSAERLKGVDSTLKIQPAELGDSAMYLCASSPGQGTAGELFFGEGSRLTVL.

This sequence joins TRBV11-2 and TRBJ1-2, with D hard to call. The length of the CDR3 is 13 residues. V lost 1 base and J lost 4, with 7 bases in between. From germline, CDR1 is SGHAT and CDR2 FQNNGV. CDR3 in amino acids: CASSLAGRYGYTF. The CDR3 bases are TGTGCCAGCAGCTTAGCGGGTCGCTATGGCTACACCTTC.

The rearrangement uses TRBV5-1 and TRBJ2-7; 10 bases are shared with TRBD1. From germline, CDR1 is SGHRS and CDR2 YFSETQ. The CDR3 has 14 residues. V lost 4 bases and J lost 3; bases outside the gene matches: 4. CDR3 in amino acids: CASSRDRGFYEQYF. CDR3 DNA: TGCGCCAGCAGCCGGGACAGGGGATTCTACGAGCAGTACTTC.

The table lists this clone with a count of one. The chain uses TRBV30 and TRBJ2-1, with D uncertain. Germline loops: CDR1 GTSNPN, CDR2 SVGIG (reference sequence). With 8 bases removed from V and 3 bases from J, the gap between germline ends came to 11 bases. The CDR3 is 12 amino acids. DNA of the CDR3: TGTGCCACCACTACGGGCTACAATGAGCAGTTCTTC. Translated: CATTTGYNEQFF.

This clone was seen only once. V gene TRBV5-6 combines with J gene TRBJ2-4; TRBD1 matches 9 bases. Per the germline V gene, CDR1 is SGHDT and CDR2 is YYEEEE. The CDR3 length is 15 residues. V dropped 2 bases and J dropped 8; count of bases not matched to a gene: 8. The chain's CDR3 is CASSFGQGNWDIQYF. The CDR3 region has the DNA TGTGCCAGCAGCTTCGGACAGGGGAATTGGGACATTCAGTACTTC.

V is TRBV19 and J is TRBJ1-2, with D perhaps TRBD1 (5 bases). Trimming removed 4 bases at V and 4 bases at J, with 10 bases between. Germline V gene lookup returns CDR1 LNHDA and CDR2 SQIVND (reference sequence). The CDR3 has 13 residues. Written as DNA, the CDR3 is TGTGCCAGTAGTACAGGGTATGGCTATGGCTACACCTTC. Translation: CASSTGYGYGYTF.

The J gene is TRBJ2-2, the V gene TRBV3-1 (or the pseudogene TRBV3-2); TRBD1 is a possible D gene (5 bases). From germline, CDR1 is LGHDT and CDR2 YNNKEL (reference sequence). The CDR3 spans 11 residues. V lost 7 bases and J lost 7, with 7 bases in between. CDR3 bases: TGTGCCAGCAAAGGACACGGGGAGCTGTTTTTT. Translated, it gives CASKGHGELFF.

The chain employs TRBV6-5 and TRBJ2-2; TRBD2 might be the D (6 bases). The CDR3 has 14 residues. Germline-derived CDR1 and CDR2 are MNHEY and SVGAGI. Trimming pared 6 bases from V and 5 bases from J, leaving 13 bases between. The CDR3 coding sequence is TGTGCCAGCAGGGGGGGAGGACCTACCGGGGAGCTGTTTTTT. The encoded protein is CASRGGGPTGELFF.

The chain is built from TRBV6-7 and TRBJ2-3; 12 positions agree with TRBD2. TRBV6-7 belongs to the ORF category, with a function that is uncertain. This CDR3 region has 17 residues. The junction had 5 bases not matched to a gene; V was cut back by 2 bases and J by 2 bases. DNA for the CDR3: TGTGCCAGCAGTTACCCTCGACTAGCGGGGGCCACAGATACGCAGTATTTT. The encoded protein is CASSYPRLAGATDTQYF.

The J gene is TRBJ1-2, the V gene TRBV7-8; D unclear. V was cut by 3 bases and J by 4 bases, with 9 bases left in between. CDR1 is SGHVS and CDR2 is FQNEAQ in the germline V gene. The CDR3 is made up of 13 amino acids. The CDR3, as DNA: TGTGCCAGCAGCTTTGTCGGTTTCTATGGCTACACCTTC. It yields the protein CASSFVGFYGYTF.

This clone came up a few times. The chain combines TRBV5-1 with TRBJ1-1; the match to TRBD1 covers 9 bases. The CDR3 extends over 14 amino acids. Germline CDR1 reads SGHRS; CDR2 reads YFSETQ. With V trimmed by 4 bases and J by 7 bases, 8 bases remained unmatched. CDR3 bases: TGCGCCAGCAGCCGAACACAGGGGGCGGATGAAGCTTTCTTT. This translates into CASSRTQGADEAFF.

The rearrangement joins TRBV5-1 to TRBJ2-3, with D perhaps matching TRBD1 (6 bases). Germline V gives CDR1 SGHRS, CDR2 YFSETQ. Trimming stripped 7 bases from V and 1 base from J, with 25 bases between. There are 18 residues in the CDR3. The CDR3 region has the DNA TGCGCCAGCGCCCGCCAACCAAATCAGGGGCCAGGCACAGATACGCAGTATTTT. Translating it yields CASARQPNQGPGTDTQYF.

The rearrangement links TRBV6-5 to TRBJ1-4; TRBD1 is a possible D gene (6 bases). Trimming removed 5 bases from V and 3 bases from J, with 13 bases in between. The CDR3 covers 15 residues. Germline V CDR1 and CDR2: MNHEY, SVGAGI. This CDR3 reads CASSPRTVANEKLFF. In DNA, the CDR3 is TGTGCCAGCAGTCCCCGGACAGTAGCTAATGAAAAACTGTTTTTT.

This sequence joins TRBV7-8 and TRBJ2-7; TRBD1 might be the D (5 bases). Germline values: CDR1 SGHVS, CDR2 FQNEAQ. This CDR3 region has 15 residues. This chain's CDR3 is CATTARWQGSYEQYF. The CDR3 bases are TGTGCTACCACAGCCCGGTGGCAGGGCAGCTACGAGCAGTACTTC.

The chain is built from TRBV10-3 and TRBJ2-7; D remains unclear. The CDR3 spans 11 residues. CDR1 is ENHRY, CDR2 SYGVKD, per germline. Trimming pared 6 bases from V and 4 bases from J, leaving 7 bases between. In DNA, the CDR3 is TGTGCCATCAGCCAAACATACGAGCAGTACTTC. Translated, it gives CAISQTYEQYF.

This clone was found a few times. This chain joins TRBV2 and TRBJ2-7, with 7 bases matching TRBD1. The CDR3 loop spans 15 amino acids. Germline V gene sequence: CDR1 SNHLY, CDR2 FYNNEI. The ends lost 5 bases at V and 6 bases at J; junction bases unmatched: 13. CDR3 coding DNA: TGTGCCAGCAGTTTACAGGGGATTGGCGCACTCGAGCAGTACTTC. This sequence encodes CASSLQGIGALEQYF.

The chain joins TRBV5-4 to TRBJ2-7; 10 bases fit TRBD1. The CDR3 extends over 15 amino acids. Germline lookup yields CDR1 SGHNT and CDR2 YYREEE (reference sequence). V shed 3 bases and J 6 bases; nucleotides not matched to a gene: 9. DNA for the CDR3: TGTGCCAGCAGCTCCCCTTCCCGGACAGGGGGCGAGCAGTACTTC. This sequence encodes CASSSPSRTGGEQYF.

The J gene is TRBJ2-2, the V gene TRBV28; 11 positions match TRBD2. The CDR3 consists of 15 residues. The germline V gene encodes CDR1 MDHEN and CDR2 SYDVKM. J was trimmed by 6 bases and V by 8 bases; bases with no gene match: 8. This CDR3 reads CASGDSGRVPGELFF. The CDR3 DNA follows: TGTGCCAGCGGGGATAGCGGGAGGGTTCCCGGGGAGCTGTTTTTT.

This clone appeared once. The V gene is TRBV5-1, the J gene TRBJ2-5, with 7 bases fitting TRBD1. This CDR3 has 17 residues. Germline V gene data show CDR1 as SGHRS and CDR2 as YFSETQ. Losses at the gene ends were 0 bases for V and 1 base for J; bases not matched to a gene: 9. The CDR3 reads CASSLGPQGSGQETQYF. The CDR3 DNA is TGCGCCAGCAGCTTGGGACCACAGGGGAGCGGCCAAGAGACCCAGTACTTC. The variable domain in full, completed from reference TRBV5-1 and TRBJ2-5, reads KAGVTQTPRYLIKTRGQQVTLSCSPISGHRSVSWYQQTPGQGLQFLFEYFSETQRNKGNFPGRFSGRQFSNSRSEMNVSTLELGDSALYLCASSLGPQGSGQETQYFGPGTRLLVL.

V gene TRBV27 combines with J gene TRBJ2-4; 11 positions match TRBD1. J lost 3 bases, V lost 3 bases, and 13 bases had no gene match. Germline-derived CDR1 and CDR2 are MNHEY and SMNVEV (reference sequence). The CDR3 spans 19 residues. The DNA of the CDR3 is TGTGCCAGCAGTTTCTATACCGGGACAGGGGGAGAGCTCAAAAACATTCAGTACTTC. This translates into CASSFYTGTGGELKNIQYF.

The rearrangement uses TRBV6-2 or TRBV6-3 and TRBJ2-5, with a tentative D call TRBD2 (5 bases). The CDR3 consists of 14 residues. The germline gives CDR1 MNHEY, CDR2 SVGEGT. Trimming pared 6 bases from V and 5 bases from J, leaving 16 bases between. The CDR3 is CASSPPGVSETQYF. In nucleotides, the CDR3 is TGTGCCAGCAGCCCGCCCGGGGTGTCGGAGACCCAGTACTTC.